This TCR beta chain was profiled in a study of cytomegalovirus exposure and HLA in healthy donors. The CDR3 extends over 15 amino acids. V dropped 3 bases and J dropped 7 bases, with 18 bases sitting between them. CDR1 is MNHEY and CDR2 is SVGAGI in the germline V gene. PCR used 60 Vbeta primers and 13 Jbeta primers. Under the authors' procedure: Some 11 million shared chains were among the about 80 million unique TCR beta chains that a later analysis counted. This table comes from immunoSEQ multiplex PCR, and its TCRdb copy is limited to in-frame clones, with some not included. V, J and clone size reflect that table, while D and trimming were determined from the DNA. Of about 130,000 clones in the sample, approximately 75% were seen once. Note on this clone: Antigen specificity is unknown.

Study-wide findings and caveats: The classifier reportedly diagnosed cytomegalovirus status with high sensitivity and specificity. Specific recognition of CMV antigens was confirmed in vitro for a few chains (all CMV-associated).

Sequenced sample: PBMCs. The receptor was derived from a woman between 40 and 50 years old in good health and CMV-seropositive. This chain joins TRBV6-5 and TRBJ1-1; the D gene is possibly TRBD1 (6 bases). The CDR3 reads CASSYQETGGGEAFF. As DNA, the CDR3 is TGTGCCAGCAGTTATCAGGAGACAGGAGGAGGTGAAGCTTTCTTT.